This T cell receptor (beta chain) derives from a study of T-cell memory formation after mild COVID-19 (dated by TCRdb to 2020 to 2023). With respect to the entire study: Most TCR sequence clusters were specific to one of the two donors. The cohort comprised two young, previously healthy adult volunteers, one female and one male. T-cell clones expanding and contracting after mild COVID-19 in two donors were tracked by longitudinal TCRalpha and TCRbeta repertoire sequencing.

The research as a whole found: Only a couple of mild cases were covered in the study, and larger cohorts including severe cases with pre-infection samples were considered necessary. Contracting CD4+ clones appeared mostly in the CM and EM memory subsets, whereas CD8+ clones were enriched in EMRA. From day 15 to 85, contracting clones showed balanced CD4/CD8 phenotypes, whereas a second wave of clones that expanded from day 15 to 37 leaned towards CD4+. The second-wave clones that peaked on day 37 were not confirmed to be SARS-CoV-2 specific. Some responding clones were detected in pre-infection memory, suggesting pre-existing cross-reactive memory T cells joined the SARS-CoV-2 response.

On this clonotype itself: Its specific antigen is unknown. No base quality values were provided; no much bigger clone lies one nucleotide off.

These reads were obtained on an Illumina NovaSeq 6000. TCRalpha and TCRbeta cDNA libraries were constructed by 5'RACE with constant-segment primers, with sample barcodes and unique molecular identifiers being introduced. Trizol reagent was used to extract RNA from every sample. Library amplification was performed in two PCR steps, and a second sample barcode and Illumina TruSeq adapters were introduced in the second step. Libraries were sequenced on an Illumina NovaSeq with 2 x 150 bp paired-end reads. For the original study's pipeline: Reads were demultiplexed and collapsed into UMI-guided consensus sequences with migec v1.2.7. Using mixcr v2.1.11, UMI consensuses were aligned to TRA and TRB V and J templates and then assembled into clonotypes. Expanded or contracted clonotypes were those called significant by both edgeR and NoisET, with noise models trained on biological replicates. For edgeR calls, the cutoffs were a false discovery rate-adjusted p below 0.01 and a log2 fold-change threshold of 1. As an exploratory analysis of dynamics, PCA with hierarchical clustering was applied to max-normalized trajectories of the 1000 most abundant clonotypes. The CD4 or CD8 phenotype of responding clones was assigned using the separately sequenced CD4+ and CD8+ repertoires. TCRdb ran its own pipeline on the public reads, namely fastp trimming at Q25 and MiXCR clone calling, and kept in-frame beta chains. Entries that share a CDR3 protein sequence are merged under the most common genes and DNA. For this entry, the V and J calls and clone size follow TCRdb and not the study's own pipeline. This sample is represented by 200,000 or so distinct CDR3 sequences; around 15% of them were singletons. The ten largest account for 2% to 2.5% of the sample.

CDR1 and CDR2 were assigned from the germline V gene (reference sequence) as SEHNR and FQNEAQ. From its cysteine to its phenylalanine, the CDR3 spans 16 amino acids. The sequence is cut down to CDR3 DNA, 48 bases in frame from base 1. Cut back by 1 base and 7 bases, the V and J ends lie 17 bases apart. Ficoll-Paque density gradient centrifugation was the method used to isolate PBMCs. This receptor was obtained from an adult woman who had mild COVID-19 (a few samples of this study predate the infection). The sample titles of this study are shuffled in the database, so cell type and time point are left out; the donor was told from shared clones. The sequenced sample was PBMCs or a T cell subset sorted from them (not recorded which). Recombination joined TRBV7-9 with TRBJ1-5; too little of a D gene remains to name it. The CDR3 sequence is CASSLEVGEIRQPQHF. Here is the DNA: TGTGCCAGCAGCTTAGAGGTGGGTGAAATCAGACAGCCCCAGCATTTT. With all but the CDR3 taken from the reference TRBV7-9 and TRBJ1-5 genes, the full variable domain is: DTGVSQNPRHKITKRGQNVTFRCDPISEHNRLYWYRQTLGQGPEFLTYFQNEAQLEKSRLLSDRFSAERPKGSFSTLEIQRTEQGDSAMYLCASSLEVGEIRQPQHFGDGTRLSIL.